Listed here is a single T cell receptor (beta chain). The antigen remains unidentified. This sample was taken from a study of T-cell memory formation after mild COVID-19. Researchers used 5'RACE with constant-segment primers to make TCR alpha and TCR beta cDNA libraries that carry sample barcodes and UMIs. TCRdb re-called the 5' RACE reads with MiXCR, one entry per CDR3 protein. The sample shows about 290,000 distinct CDR3 sequences, about 16% of them seen only once. V lost 5 bases to trimming and J lost 4 bases, with 14 bases between them. CDR3 size: 14 residues. Whole-study findings and limits: Clones contracting day 15 to 85 were balanced CD4/CD8; later expanders leaned CD4+. Contracting clones localized mainly to CM and EM when CD4+ and mainly to EMRA when CD8+.

The V call is TRBV12-3 or TRBV12-4, the J call TRBJ2-5; possibly TRBD1 for D (5 bases). The receptor's source is a man younger than 35 who had mild COVID-19 (a few samples of this study predate the infection). Cell type and time point are not known. The sample consisted of PBMCs or a T cell subset sorted from them (not recorded which). In DNA form, the CDR3 reads TGTGCCAGCAGTGAGTACAGGCTAGGAGAGACCCAGTACTTC. Its protein is CASSEYRLGETQYF.